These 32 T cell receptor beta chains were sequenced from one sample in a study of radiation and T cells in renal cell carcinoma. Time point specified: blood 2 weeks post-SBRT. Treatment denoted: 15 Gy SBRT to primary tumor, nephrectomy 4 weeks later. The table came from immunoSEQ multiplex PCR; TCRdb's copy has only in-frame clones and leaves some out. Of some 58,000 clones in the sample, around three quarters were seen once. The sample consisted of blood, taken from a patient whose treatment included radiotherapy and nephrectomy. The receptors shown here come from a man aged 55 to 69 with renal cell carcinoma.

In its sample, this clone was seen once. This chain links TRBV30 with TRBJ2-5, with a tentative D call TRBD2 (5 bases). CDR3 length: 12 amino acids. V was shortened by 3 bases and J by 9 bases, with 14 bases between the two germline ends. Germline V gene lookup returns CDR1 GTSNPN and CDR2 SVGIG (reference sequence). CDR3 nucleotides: TGTGCCTGGAGCCTCCCAACGGGGTCCCAGTACTTC. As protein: CAWSLPTGSQYF.

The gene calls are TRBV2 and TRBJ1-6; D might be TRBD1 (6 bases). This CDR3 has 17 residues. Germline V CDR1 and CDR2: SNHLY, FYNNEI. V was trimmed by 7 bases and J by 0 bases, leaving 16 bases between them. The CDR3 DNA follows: TGTGCCAGCATCGGGGTTGGACAGAGCTCCTATAATTCACCCCTCCACTTT. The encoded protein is CASIGVGQSSYNSPLHF.

CDR3 residues: CASSFIGRRGDTQYF. CDR3 nucleotide sequence: TGTGCCAGCAGCTTTATCGGTCGAAGGGGAGATACGCAGTATTTT. J is TRBJ2-3 and V is TRBV7-2, with TRBD1 as a possible D gene (5 bases). There are 15 residues in the CDR3. Germline V lookup: CDR1 SGHTA, CDR2 FQGNSA. V gave up 3 bases and J gave up 5 bases, with 15 bases separating them.

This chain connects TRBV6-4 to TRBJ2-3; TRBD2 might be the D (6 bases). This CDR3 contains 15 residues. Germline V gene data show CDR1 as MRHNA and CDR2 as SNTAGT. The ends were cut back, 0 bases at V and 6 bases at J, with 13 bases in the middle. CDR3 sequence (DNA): TGTGCCAGCAGTGACTCCGGGACTCCCAGGGATACGCAGTATTTT. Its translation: CASSDSGTPRDTQYF.

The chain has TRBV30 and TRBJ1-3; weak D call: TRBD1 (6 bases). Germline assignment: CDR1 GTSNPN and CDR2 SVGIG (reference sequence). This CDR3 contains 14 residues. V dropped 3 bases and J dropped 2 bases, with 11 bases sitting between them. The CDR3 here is CAWRRGDPGNTIYF. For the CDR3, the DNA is TGTGCCTGGAGAAGGGGGGATCCTGGAAACACCATATATTTT.

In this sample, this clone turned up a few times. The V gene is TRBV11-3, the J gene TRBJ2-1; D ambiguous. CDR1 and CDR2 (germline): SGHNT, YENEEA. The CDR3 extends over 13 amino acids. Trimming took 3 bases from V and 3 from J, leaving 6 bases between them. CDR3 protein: CASSFRGYNEQFF. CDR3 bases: TGTGCCAGCAGCTTCAGAGGCTACAATGAGCAGTTCTTC. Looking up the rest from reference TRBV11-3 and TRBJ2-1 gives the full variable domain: EAGVVQSPRYKIIEKKQPVAFWCNPISGHNTLYWYLQNLGQGPELLIRYENEEAVDDSQLPKDRFSAERLKGVDSTLKIQPAELGDSAVYLCASSFRGYNEQFFGPGTRLTVL.

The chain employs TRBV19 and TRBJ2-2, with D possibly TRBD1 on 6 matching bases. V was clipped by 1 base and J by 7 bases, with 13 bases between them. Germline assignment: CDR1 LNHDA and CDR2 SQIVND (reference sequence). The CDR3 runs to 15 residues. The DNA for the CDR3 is TGTGCCAGTAGTATAGGGCAGGGGCGATTCGGGGAGCTGTTTTTT. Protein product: CASSIGQGRFGELFF.

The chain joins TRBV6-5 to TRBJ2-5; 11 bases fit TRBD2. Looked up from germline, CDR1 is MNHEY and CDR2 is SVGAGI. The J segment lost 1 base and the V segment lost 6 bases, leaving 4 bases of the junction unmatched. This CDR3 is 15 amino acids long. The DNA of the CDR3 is TGTGCCAGCAGGAGACTAGCGGGAAGCCAAGAGACCCAGTACTTC. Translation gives CASRRLAGSQETQYF.

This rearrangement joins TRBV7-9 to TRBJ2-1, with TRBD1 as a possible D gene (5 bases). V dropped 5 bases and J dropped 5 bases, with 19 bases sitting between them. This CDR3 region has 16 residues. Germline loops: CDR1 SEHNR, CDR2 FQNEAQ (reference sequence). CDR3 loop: CASSILRDSADNEQFF. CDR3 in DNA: TGTGCCAGCAGCATCCTCAGGGATTCAGCTGACAATGAGCAGTTCTTC.

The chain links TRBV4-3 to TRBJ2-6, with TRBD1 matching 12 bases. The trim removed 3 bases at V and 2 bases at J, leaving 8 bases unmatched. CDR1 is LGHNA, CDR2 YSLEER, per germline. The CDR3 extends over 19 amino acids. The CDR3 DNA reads TGCGCCAGCAGCCAGGTGGGACAGGGGGCTGGGGCTGGGGCCAACGTCCTGACTTTC. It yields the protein CASSQVGQGAGAGANVLTF.

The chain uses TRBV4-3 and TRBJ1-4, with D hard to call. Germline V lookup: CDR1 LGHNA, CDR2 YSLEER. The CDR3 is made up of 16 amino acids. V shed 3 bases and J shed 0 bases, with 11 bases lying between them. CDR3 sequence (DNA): TGCGCCAGCAGCCACACAGCGGGAACAACTAATGAAAAACTGTTTTTT. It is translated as CASSHTAGTTNEKLFF.

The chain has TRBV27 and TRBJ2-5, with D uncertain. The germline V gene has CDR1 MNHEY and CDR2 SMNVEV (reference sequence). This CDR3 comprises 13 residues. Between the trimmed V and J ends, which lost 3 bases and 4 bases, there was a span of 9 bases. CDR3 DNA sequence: TGTGCCAGCAGTTTGTTTTGGGGAGAGACCCAGTACTTC. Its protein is CASSLFWGETQYF.

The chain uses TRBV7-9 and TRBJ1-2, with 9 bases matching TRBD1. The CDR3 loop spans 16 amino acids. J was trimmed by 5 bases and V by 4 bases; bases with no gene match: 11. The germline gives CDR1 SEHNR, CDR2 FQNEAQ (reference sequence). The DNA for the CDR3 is TGTGCCAGCAGCTCAGACGGACAGGGGCTTTCATATGGCTACACCTTC. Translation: CASSSDGQGLSYGYTF.

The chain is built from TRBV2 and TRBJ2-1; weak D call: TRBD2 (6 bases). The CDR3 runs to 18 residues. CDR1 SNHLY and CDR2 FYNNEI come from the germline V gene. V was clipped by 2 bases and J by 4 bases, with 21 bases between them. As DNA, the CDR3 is TGTGCCAGCAGTGAACGATGGCCGTCGGCGGAGGGGTACAATGAGCAGTTCTTC. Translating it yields CASSERWPSAEGYNEQFF.

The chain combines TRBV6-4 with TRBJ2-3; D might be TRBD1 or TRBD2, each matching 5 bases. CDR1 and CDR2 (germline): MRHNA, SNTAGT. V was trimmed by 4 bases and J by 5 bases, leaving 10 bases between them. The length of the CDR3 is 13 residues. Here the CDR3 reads CASSVERGDTQYF. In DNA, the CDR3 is TGTGCCAGCAGTGTCGAGAGGGGAGATACGCAGTATTTT.

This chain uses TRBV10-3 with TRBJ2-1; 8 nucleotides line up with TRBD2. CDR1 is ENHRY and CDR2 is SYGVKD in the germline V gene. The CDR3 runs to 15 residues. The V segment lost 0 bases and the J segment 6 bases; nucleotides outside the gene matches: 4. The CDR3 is CAISESKSGGNEQFF. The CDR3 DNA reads TGTGCCATCAGTGAGTCGAAAAGCGGGGGCAATGAGCAGTTCTTC.

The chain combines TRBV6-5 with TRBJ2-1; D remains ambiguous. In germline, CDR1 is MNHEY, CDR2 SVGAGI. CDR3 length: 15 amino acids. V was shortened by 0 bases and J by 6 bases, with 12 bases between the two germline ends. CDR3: CASSYSGDSVNEQFF. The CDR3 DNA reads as TGTGCCAGCAGTTACTCTGGGGATTCTGTCAATGAGCAGTTCTTC.

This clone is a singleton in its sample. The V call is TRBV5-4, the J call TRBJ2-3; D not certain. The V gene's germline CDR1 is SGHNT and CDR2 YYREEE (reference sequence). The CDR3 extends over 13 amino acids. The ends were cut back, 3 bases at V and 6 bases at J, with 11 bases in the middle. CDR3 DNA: TGTGCCAGCAGCTGGGAAGCCGTGGATACGCAGTATTTT. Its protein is CASSWEAVDTQYF.

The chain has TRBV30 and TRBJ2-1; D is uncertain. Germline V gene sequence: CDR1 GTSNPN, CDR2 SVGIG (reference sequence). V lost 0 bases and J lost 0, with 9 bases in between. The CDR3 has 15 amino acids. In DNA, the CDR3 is TGTGCCTGGAGTGTAGCTGCCAGCTCCTACAATGAGCAGTTCTTC. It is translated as CAWSVAASSYNEQFF.

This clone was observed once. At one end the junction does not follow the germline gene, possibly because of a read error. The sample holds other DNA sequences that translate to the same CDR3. CDR3 region: CASSGIYGYTF. The CDR3 DNA reads TGCGCCAGCAGCGGGATCTATGGCTACACCTTC. The rearrangement links TRBV9 to TRBJ1-2; D is uncertain. The CDR3 runs 11 residues. Per the germline V gene, CDR1 is SGDLS and CDR2 is YYNGEE. Looking up the rest from reference TRBV9 and TRBJ1-2 gives the full variable domain: DSGVTQTPKHLITATGQRVTLRCSPRSGDLSVYWYQQSLDQGLQFLIQYYNGEERAKGNILERFSAQQFPDLHSELNLSSLELGDSALYFCASSGIYGYTFGSGTRLTVV.

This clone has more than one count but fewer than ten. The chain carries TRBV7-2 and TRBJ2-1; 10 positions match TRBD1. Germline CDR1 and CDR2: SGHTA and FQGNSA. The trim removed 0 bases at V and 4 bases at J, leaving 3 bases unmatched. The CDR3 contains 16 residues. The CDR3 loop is CASSLAGTGVYNEQFF. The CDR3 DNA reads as TGTGCCAGCAGCTTAGCCGGGACAGGGGTATACAATGAGCAGTTCTTC.

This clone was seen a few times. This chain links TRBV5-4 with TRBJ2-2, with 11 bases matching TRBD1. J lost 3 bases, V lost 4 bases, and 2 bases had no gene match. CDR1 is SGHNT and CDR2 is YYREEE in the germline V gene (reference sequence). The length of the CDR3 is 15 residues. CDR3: CASSAGQGDTGELFF. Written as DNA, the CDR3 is TGTGCCAGCAGCGCGGGACAGGGGGACACCGGGGAGCTGTTTTTT. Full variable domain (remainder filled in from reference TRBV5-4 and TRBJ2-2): ETGVTQSPTHLIKTRGQQVTLRCSSQSGHNTVSWYQQALGQGPQFIFQYYREEENGRGNFPPRFSGLQFPNYSSELNVNALELDDSALYLCASSAGQGDTGELFFGEGSRLTVL.

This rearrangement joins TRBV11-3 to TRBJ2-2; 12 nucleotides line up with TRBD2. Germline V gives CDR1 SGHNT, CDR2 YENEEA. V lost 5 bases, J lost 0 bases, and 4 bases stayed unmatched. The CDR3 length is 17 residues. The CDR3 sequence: CASSLRTSGTNTGELFF. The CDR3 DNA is TGTGCCAGCAGCCTCAGGACTAGCGGGACGAACACCGGGGAGCTGTTTTTT.

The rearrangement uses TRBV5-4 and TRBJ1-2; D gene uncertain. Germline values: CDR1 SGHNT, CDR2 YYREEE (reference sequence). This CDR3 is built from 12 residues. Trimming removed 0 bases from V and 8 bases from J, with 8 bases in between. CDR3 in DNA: TGTGCCAGCAGCTTGGGTCTAGGGGGCTACACCTTC. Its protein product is CASSLGLGGYTF.

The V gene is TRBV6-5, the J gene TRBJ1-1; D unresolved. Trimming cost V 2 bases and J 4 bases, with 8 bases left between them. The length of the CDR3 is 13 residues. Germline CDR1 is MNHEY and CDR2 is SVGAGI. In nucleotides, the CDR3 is TGTGCCAGCAGTTACGATTGGGGCACTGAAGCTTTCTTT. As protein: CASSYDWGTEAFF.

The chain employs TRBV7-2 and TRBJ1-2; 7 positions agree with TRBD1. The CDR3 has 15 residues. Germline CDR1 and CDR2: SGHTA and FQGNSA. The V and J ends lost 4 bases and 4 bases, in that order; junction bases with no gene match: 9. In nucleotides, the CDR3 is TGTGCCAGCAGCTCACAGGGGACCCCGAGCTATGGCTACACCTTC. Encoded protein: CASSSQGTPSYGYTF.

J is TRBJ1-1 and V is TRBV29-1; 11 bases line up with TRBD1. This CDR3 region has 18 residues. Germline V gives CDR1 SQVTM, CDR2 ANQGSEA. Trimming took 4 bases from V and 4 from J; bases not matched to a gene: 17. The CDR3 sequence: CSVGSMDRGRGSGTEAFF. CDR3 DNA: TGCAGCGTTGGGAGCATGGACAGGGGGCGGGGAAGTGGCACTGAAGCTTTCTTT.

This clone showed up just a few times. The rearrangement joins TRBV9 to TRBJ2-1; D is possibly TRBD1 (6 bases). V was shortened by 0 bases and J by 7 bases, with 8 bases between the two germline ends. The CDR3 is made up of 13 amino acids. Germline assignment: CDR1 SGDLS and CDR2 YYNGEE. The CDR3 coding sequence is TGTGCCAGCAGCGTAGGGGACATTAATGAGCAGTTCTTC. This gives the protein CASSVGDINEQFF.

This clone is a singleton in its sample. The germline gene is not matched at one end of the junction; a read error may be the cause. The CDR3 sequence: CASRDWDRGHNYGYTF. In DNA, the CDR3 is TGTGCCAGCAGAGACTGGGACAGGGGACATAACTATGGCTACACCTTC. The chain carries TRBV6-4 and TRBJ1-2, with TRBD1 matching over 10 bases. The germline CDR1 and CDR2 sequences are MRHNA and SNTAGT. The CDR3 has 16 residues.

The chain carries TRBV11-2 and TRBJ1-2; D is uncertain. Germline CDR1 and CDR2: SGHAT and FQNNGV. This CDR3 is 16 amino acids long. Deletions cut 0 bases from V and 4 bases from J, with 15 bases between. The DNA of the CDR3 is TGTGCCAGCAGCTTAGAGGCCGAAGACCCTACCTATGGCTACACCTTC. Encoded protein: CASSLEAEDPTYGYTF.

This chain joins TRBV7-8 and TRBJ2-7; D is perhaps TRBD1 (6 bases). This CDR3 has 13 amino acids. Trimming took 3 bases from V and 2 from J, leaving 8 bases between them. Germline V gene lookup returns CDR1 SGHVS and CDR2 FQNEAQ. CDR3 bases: TGTGCCAGCAGCTTGGGGGCCCCCTACGAGCAGTACGTC. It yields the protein CASSLGAPYEQYV.

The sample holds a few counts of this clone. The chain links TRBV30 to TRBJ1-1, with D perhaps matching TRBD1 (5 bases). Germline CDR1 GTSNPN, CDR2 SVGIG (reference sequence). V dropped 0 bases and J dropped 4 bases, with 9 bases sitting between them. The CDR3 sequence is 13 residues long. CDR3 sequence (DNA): TGTGCCTGGAGTGTAGCGGGGGGCACTGAAGCTTTCTTT. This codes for CAWSVAGGTEAFF. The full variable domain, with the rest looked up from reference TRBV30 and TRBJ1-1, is SQTIHQWPATLVQPVGSPLSLECTVEGTSNPNLYWYRQAAGRGLQLLFYSVGIGQISSEVPQNLSASRPQDRQFILSSKKLLLSDSGFYLCAWSVAGGTEAFFGQGTRLTVV.